The rows below give T cell receptor beta chains drawn from one sample of a study of blood T cell repertoires in COVID-19. Profiling relied on immunoSEQ multiplex PCR, and the TCRdb table lists in-frame clones only, not all of them. The table lists about 48,000 clones, 80% to 90% of them singletons. The specimen was peripheral blood. The origin of the receptors is a woman of 80 years or more with COVID-19, enrolled during active disease. The CDR3 runs from the conserved cysteine through the conserved F or W. The order of the fields is D gene, clone size, J gene, V gene, CDR3 protein, CDR3 DNA. The D gene is left open where the match is weak. Clone size is stated in some rows and not others, as once, few, many or a class when expanded.

>TRBD1|.|TRBJ2-2|TRBV30
CAWSLTGTVAGELFF
TGTGCCTGGAGTCTAACCGGGACAGTAGCCGGGGAGCTGTTTTTT
>.|.|TRBJ1-1|TRBV2
CASSVSGNTEAFF
TGTGCCAGCAGTGTTAGTGGGAACACTGAAGCTTTCTTT
>.|.|TRBJ1-3|TRBV23-1
CASSRLRDRNTIYF
TGCGCCAGCAGTCGCCTCAGGGATAGAAACACCATATATTTT
>.|.|TRBJ1-1|TRBV4-1
CASSRGQLMNTEAFF
TGCGCCAGCAGCCGAGGACAGCTGATGAACACTGAAGCTTTCTTT
>TRBD2|few|TRBJ2-7|TRBV7-8
CASSLLGAGRVLGEQYF
TGTGCCAGCAGCTTATTGGGAGCGGGACGTGTTTTGGGTGAGCAGTACTTC
>.|.|TRBJ2-7|TRBV4-1
CASSLHRDSGEQYF
TGCGCCAGCAGCCTGCACCGGGACTCCGGTGAGCAGTACTTC
>TRBD1|.|TRBJ2-5|TRBV10-3
CANRGQEGPRRETQYF
TGTGCCAACCGGGGACAGGAGGGCCCGAGGAGAGAGACCCAGTACTTC
>.|.|TRBJ1-1|TRBV5-5
CASSRGGVNTEAFF
TGTGCCAGCAGCCGTGGGGGGGTGAACACTGAAGCTTTCTTT
>TRBD1|few|TRBJ1-5|TRBV6-6
CASTTDRAFNQPQHF
TGTGCCAGCACCACCGACAGGGCTTTCAATCAGCCCCAGCATTTT
>.|.|TRBJ2-7|TRBV7-9
CASSLVAGSYEQYF
TGTGCCAGCAGCTTAGTAGCAGGGTCCTACGAGCAGTACTTC
>TRBD2|.|TRBJ2-1|TRBV19
CASRRTSSGNEQFF
TGTGCCAGTAGGAGGACTAGCTCTGGCAATGAGCAGTTCTTC
>.|.|TRBJ1-6|TRBV28
CAAKPLGNSPLHF
TGTGCCGCCAAACCGCTAGGCAATTCACCCCTCCACTTT
>.|.|TRBJ2-1|TRBV6-5
CASSYTTRPYNEQFF
TGTGCCAGCAGTTACACGACACGTCCCTACAATGAGCAGTTCTTC
>.|.|TRBJ2-5|TRBV6-1
CASSEDSNQRETQYF
TGTGCCAGCAGTGAGGACAGTAACCAACGAGAGACCCAGTACTTC
>.|.|TRBJ2-7|TRBV19
CASSMSGLYEQYF
TGTGCCAGTAGTATGTCCGGGTTATACGAGCAGTACTTC
>.|.|TRBJ1-2|TRBV6-5
CASRFRGKANYGYTF
TGTGCCAGCAGGTTCAGGGGAAAAGCTAACTATGGCTACACCTTC
>TRBD2|.|TRBJ2-3|TRBV5-1
CASSLSSGVSTDTQYF
TGCGCCAGCAGCTTGTCTAGCGGGGTTAGCACAGATACGCAGTATTTT
>.|once|TRBJ1-2|TRBV21-1
CASRGRVAGTNGYTF
TGTGCCAGCAGGGGGAGGGTCGCAGGGACCAATGGCTACACCTTC
>TRBD2|.|TRBJ2-1|TRBV5-1
CASKEGGPGEQFF
TGCGCCAGCAAGGAGGGAGGGCCGGGGGAGCAGTTCTTC
>.|.|TRBJ1-5|TRBV12-3/TRBV12-4
CATQDGGRQPQHF
TGTGCCACCCAAGATGGGGGCCGTCAGCCCCAGCATTTT
>.|.|TRBJ2-7|TRBV10-3
CATLGGGSYEQYF
TGTGCCACCCTGGGGGGAGGATCCTACGAGCAGTACTTC
>TRBD1|once|TRBJ1-5|TRBV27
CASSLVGTGLNQPQHF
TGTGCCAGCAGTTTAGTCGGGACAGGTCTTAATCAGCCCCAGCATTTT
>TRBD2|.|TRBJ2-7|TRBV5-1
CASSISGRTHEQYF
TGCGCCAGCAGCATTAGCGGGAGGACCCACGAGCAGTACTTC
>TRBD1|.|TRBJ1-2|TRBV30
CAWSGQGALNYGYTF
TGTGCCTGGAGTGGACAGGGGGCCCTAAACTATGGCTACACCTTC
>.|.|TRBJ2-7|TRBV5-4
CASSSGRISRDEQYF
TGTGCCAGCAGCTCTGGGAGGATTAGCCGGGACGAGCAGTACTTC
>.|.|TRBJ1-1|TRBV14
CASSQVEGKKAFF
TGTGCCAGCAGCCAAGTGGAGGGAAAGAAAGCTTTCTTT
>.|.|TRBJ1-5|TRBV6-5
CASSYSPGAGQPQHF
TGTGCCAGCAGTTACTCGCCAGGGGCAGGTCAGCCCCAGCATTTT
>TRBD2|.|TRBJ2-5|TRBV2
CASSRTSGVTQETQYF
TGTGCCAGCAGTCGGACTAGCGGGGTTACTCAAGAGACCCAGTACTTC
>.|.|TRBJ1-5|TRBV20-1
CSASTGGRNQPQHF
TGCAGTGCTAGTACCGGGGGACGCAATCAGCCCCAGCATTTT
>.|.|TRBJ2-2|TRBV5-1
CASSPTGTASGELFF
TGCGCCAGCAGCCCCACAGGGACGGCGTCCGGGGAGCTGTTTTTT
>TRBD1|once|TRBJ1-1|TRBV7-2
CASSLDEGARTEAFF
TGTGCCAGCAGCCTAGACGAGGGGGCTAGGACTGAAGCTTTCTTT
>.|.|TRBJ1-4|TRBV18
CASSPGRALEKLFF
TGTGCCAGCTCTCCAGGGAGGGCGCTTGAAAAACTGTTTTTT
>TRBD1|.|TRBJ1-2|TRBV5-1
CASSPYYDRADGYTF
TGCGCCAGCAGCCCATACTATGACAGGGCGGATGGCTACACCTTC
>.|.|TRBJ2-3|TRBV19
CASSTFRRGTDTQYF
TGTGCCAGTAGTACCTTTCGCCGGGGCACAGATACGCAGTATTTT
>.|.|TRBJ1-1|TRBV14
CASSLLLNTEAFF
TGTGCCAGCAGCCTCCTTCTGAACACTGAAGCTTTCTTT